This T cell receptor beta chain was found in a study of blood T cells in healthy people across ages. Through a sample-barcoded 5' primer and a J-beta primer mix, a second PCR was run for roughly 6 to 11 cycles. In TCRdb, the 5' RACE reads were re-called with MiXCR into one record per CDR3 protein. Of 800,000 to 1,300,000 distinct CDR3 sequences in the sample, 25% were seen once. V was cut by 4 bases and J by 7 bases, with 10 bases left in between. Germline V gene sequence: CDR1 LGHDT, CDR2 YNNKEL (reference sequence). The CDR3 contains 12 residues. The sample holds a few counts of this clonotype. Sample donors were healthy Caucasian individuals that came from Russia, aged roughly 6 to 100. Each individual donor underwent a draw of ten milliliters of peripheral blood. These sequences were also reported in another study, on T cells of mothers and their children. That investigation notes: Added by the second PCR's M1S primer were sample barcodes and 2-4 random nucleotides. With unrelated pairs as the comparison, related mother-child pairs had a slightly higher overlap that was not significant.

The chain has TRBV3-1 and TRBJ2-5, with a weak D call TRBD2 (5 bases). Source material: blood. The TCR comes from a girl aged 2 to 9 in good health. CDR3: CASSLRVPTQYF. For the CDR3, the DNA is TGTGCCAGCAGCCTGAGGGTTCCGACCCAGTACTTC.